The 10 T cell receptor beta chains below were found in one sample sequenced in a study of cytomegalovirus exposure and HLA in healthy donors. Assay used: immunoSEQ multiplex PCR; TCRdb lists only in-frame clones, some missing. The sample yields about 120,000 clones, roughly 84% seen once. The specimen sequenced was PBMCs. The receptors were gathered from a woman aged 25-40 years in good health and CMV-seronegative.

This clone was seen more than once but under ten times. This chain joins TRBV19 and TRBJ1-6; D not resolved. The CDR3 contains 15 residues. V dropped 7 bases and J dropped 0 bases, with 10 bases sitting between them. Germline assignment: CDR1 LNHDA and CDR2 SQIVND (reference sequence). This CDR3 reads CASTAGSSYNSPLHF. The CDR3 region has the DNA TGTGCCAGTACCGCCGGGAGCTCCTATAATTCACCCCTCCACTTT.

This sequence joins TRBV5-1 and TRBJ2-7; maybe TRBD1 (5 bases). Trimming took 0 bases from V and 6 from J, leaving 19 bases between them. This CDR3 spans 16 amino acids. Germline V gene data show CDR1 as SGHRS and CDR2 as YFSETQ. In DNA form, the CDR3 reads TGCGCCAGCAGCTTGGGGGCCCGGACACCCTCGACCGAGCAGTACTTC. It yields the protein CASSLGARTPSTEQYF.

The chain has TRBV19 and TRBJ2-3; the D gene is possibly TRBD2 (6 bases). Germline V gene sequence: CDR1 LNHDA, CDR2 SQIVND (reference sequence). There are 14 residues in the CDR3. V lost 8 bases to trimming and J lost 0 bases, with 12 bases between them. The CDR3 DNA reads TGTGCCAGTCAGACTAGATGGAGCACAGATACGCAGTATTTT. Its protein product is CASQTRWSTDTQYF. The full variable domain, completed using reference TRBV19 and TRBJ2-3, is DGGITQSPKYLFRKEGQNVTLSCEQNLNHDAMYWYRQDPGQGLRLIYYSQIVNDFQKGDIAEGYSVSREKKESFPLTVTSAQKNPTAFYLCASQTRWSTDTQYFGPGTRLTVL.

The genes are TRBV9 and TRBJ2-5; 10 nucleotides agree with TRBD1. Germline lookup yields CDR1 SGDLS and CDR2 YYNGEE. This CDR3 is 14 amino acids long. J gave up 5 bases and V 6 bases, and 7 bases lay outside the gene matches. CDR3: CASNRQGARETQYF. In nucleotides, the CDR3 is TGTGCCAGCAATAGACAGGGGGCTCGCGAGACCCAGTACTTC.

J is TRBJ1-1 and V is TRBV9; D gene uncertain. The V gene's germline CDR1 is SGDLS and CDR2 YYNGEE. Trimming removed 0 bases at V and 0 bases at J, with 6 bases between. The CDR3 totals 14 residues. The CDR3 DNA reads as TGTGCCAGCAGCGTAGGGTCAGTGAACACTGAAGCTTTCTTT. Translation: CASSVGSVNTEAFF.

This chain links TRBV29-1 with TRBJ2-3; possibly TRBD2 for D (6 bases). Trimming removed 0 bases at V and 3 bases at J, with 13 bases between. The CDR3 has 15 amino acids. The germline V gene has CDR1 SQVTM and CDR2 ANQGSEA. The CDR3 sequence is CSVEEGGAGTDTQYF. The CDR3 DNA follows: TGCAGCGTTGAAGAAGGAGGGGCAGGGACAGATACGCAGTATTTT.

The gene calls are TRBV19 and TRBJ1-2; D is possibly TRBD1 (5 bases). The CDR3 contains 14 residues. Germline loops: CDR1 LNHDA, CDR2 SQIVND (reference sequence). Trimming shortened V by 6 bases and J by 2 bases, and 13 bases separated the two germline ends. The CDR3 DNA reads as TGTGCCAGTAGCCCTACCAGGGTGAACTATGGCTACACCTTC. Its protein product is CASSPTRVNYGYTF.

The rearrangement uses TRBV10-1 and TRBJ2-5, with TRBD2 as a possible D gene (5 bases). Germline V gene lookup returns CDR1 WNHNN and CDR2 SYGVQD (reference sequence). The CDR3 has 12 residues. Between the trimmed V and J ends, which lost 2 bases and 5 bases, there was a span of 6 bases. The CDR3: CASSEEGETQYF. The CDR3, as DNA: TGCGCCAGCAGTGAGGAGGGTGAGACCCAGTACTTC.

The rearrangement joins TRBV18 to TRBJ1-2; D remains ambiguous. Trimming cost V 0 bases and J 5 bases, with 13 bases left between them. This CDR3 contains 15 residues. Germline V gene data show CDR1 as KGHSH and CDR2 as LQKENI. CDR3 protein: CASSPPEGPEYGYTF. CDR3 nucleotides: TGTGCCAGCTCACCACCGGAGGGTCCCGAGTATGGCTACACCTTC.

The CDR3 region has the DNA TGTGCCAGCTCACCAGGGGCCACCAATTCACCCCTCCACTTT. This sequence encodes CASSPGATNSPLHF. The chain recombines TRBV18 with TRBJ1-6; TRBD1 might be the D (5 bases). The V gene's germline CDR1 is KGHSH and CDR2 LQKENI. This CDR3 comprises 14 residues. Trimming cost V 2 bases and J 7 bases, with 9 bases left between them.